What follows are 14 T cell receptor beta chains derived from one specimen sequenced in a study of shared clonotypes between healthy human individuals. Produced via immunoSEQ multiplex PCR; TCRdb's table is partial and in-frame only. The sample includes about 380,000 clones, 90% to 97% seen only once; the top ten take around 0.32%. The sequencing input was memory CD8+ T cells sorted from blood. Subset described: CD45RO+ cells pooled with CCR7-negative TemRA cells. These receptors came from a man between 25 and 39 years old in good health.

As regards this clone: Other nucleotide sequences from this sample produce the same CDR3. The chain recombines TRBV5-1 with TRBJ1-3; D is unclear. Germline lookup yields CDR1 SGHRS and CDR2 YFSETQ. The CDR3 sequence is 12 residues long. Trimming left V 0 bases short and J 4 bases short, with 2 bases between. The CDR3: CASSLVGNTIYF. DNA of the CDR3: TGCGCCAGCAGCTTGGTAGGAAACACCATATATTTT.

The J gene is TRBJ2-1, the V gene TRBV28; 13 bases map to TRBD2. V was clipped by 5 bases and J by 5 bases; unmatched bases: 6. The CDR3 runs 16 residues. Germline assignment: CDR1 MDHEN and CDR2 SYDVKM. CDR3 sequence: CASSPLLAGGDNEQFF. As DNA, the CDR3 is TGTGCCAGCAGTCCATTACTAGCGGGAGGGGACAATGAGCAGTTCTTC. Variable domain in full (rest from reference TRBV28 and TRBJ2-1): DVKVTQSSRYLVKRTGEKVFLECVQDMDHENMFWYRQDPGLGLRLIYFSYDVKMKEKGDIPEGYSVSREKKERFSLILESASTNQTSMYLCASSPLLAGGDNEQFFGPGTRLTVL.

V and J are TRBV19 and TRBJ1-1, with D tentatively TRBD1 (5 bases). V was pared by 7 bases and J by 0 bases, with 9 bases between. The germline V gene encodes CDR1 LNHDA and CDR2 SQIVND (reference sequence). This CDR3 has 13 amino acids. The DNA of the CDR3 is TGTGCCAGTATCAGGGCCTTGAACACTGAAGCTTTCTTT. Translation: CASIRALNTEAFF. The whole variable domain, filled in from reference TRBV19 and TRBJ1-1, reads DGGITQSPKYLFRKEGQNVTLSCEQNLNHDAMYWYRQDPGQGLRLIYYSQIVNDFQKGDIAEGYSVSREKKESFPLTVTSAQKNPTAFYLCASIRALNTEAFFGQGTRLTVV.

This chain links TRBV10-2 with TRBJ2-1, with 7 nucleotides matching TRBD1. This CDR3 contains 15 residues. J gave up 3 bases and V 3 bases, and 5 bases lay outside the gene matches. Germline assignment: CDR1 WSHSY and CDR2 SAAADI. CDR3 region: CASSDVGQDYNEQFF. CDR3 nucleotides: TGCGCCAGCAGTGATGTCGGACAGGACTACAATGAGCAGTTCTTC.

The rearrangement uses TRBV5-6 and TRBJ2-7; 7 nucleotides agree with TRBD1. The CDR3 contains 14 residues. CDR1 is SGHDT and CDR2 is YYEEEE in the germline V gene. V shed 4 bases and J 6 bases; nucleotides not matched to a gene: 10. The CDR3 loop is CASSPGQLRAEQYF. The CDR3 DNA reads TGTGCCAGCAGCCCGGGACAGCTCCGAGCCGAGCAGTACTTC.

V gene TRBV4-2 combines with J gene TRBJ2-5; TRBD1 or TRBD2 may be the D gene (6 bases each). Trimming took 0 bases from V and 5 from J, leaving 13 bases between them. Germline CDR1 and CDR2: LGHNA and YNFKEQ. The CDR3 is 15 amino acids. The DNA for the CDR3 is TGTGCCAGCAGCCAAGAGGTCCGGAGGGGGGAGACCCAGTACTTC. Residues: CASSQEVRRGETQYF.

The chain is built from TRBV7-9 and TRBJ2-1, with 11 bases that match TRBD2. The germline V gene encodes CDR1 SEHNR and CDR2 FQNEAQ (reference sequence). CDR3 length equals 18 residues. After removal of 5 bases from V and 12 bases from J, the junction contained 21 bases not matched to a gene. Here the CDR3 reads CASSPRLAGNKPYGGQFF. The CDR3 DNA reads TGTGCCAGCAGCCCCCGACTAGCGGGAAACAAACCTTACGGGGGGCAGTTCTTC.

V is TRBV9 and J is TRBJ1-5; D ambiguous. The CDR3 has 14 amino acids. Germline CDR1 and CDR2: SGDLS and YYNGEE. Trimming removed 1 base from V and 0 bases from J, with 5 bases in between. CDR3 coding DNA: TGTGCCAGCAGCGTACAGTATAGCAATCAGCCCCAGCATTTT. Protein product: CASSVQYSNQPQHF.

The rearrangement uses TRBV28 and TRBJ2-1; 7 bases agree with TRBD2. V trimming: 6 bases; J trimming: 7 bases; junction bases outside the gene matches: 15. The CDR3 runs 16 residues. Germline CDR1 and CDR2: MDHEN and SYDVKM. The CDR3 spells CASSYGWGGRSNEQFF. The CDR3 DNA follows: TGTGCCAGCAGCTACGGTTGGGGCGGGAGAAGTAATGAGCAGTTCTTC.

Regarding this clone: The same CDR3 is also encoded by other DNA sequences in this sample. The chain recombines TRBV28 with TRBJ1-2; TRBD1 is a possible D gene (5 bases). Per the germline V gene, CDR1 is MDHEN and CDR2 is SYDVKM. V was cut by 2 bases and J by 7 bases, with 11 bases left in between. CDR3 size: 13 residues. In DNA form, the CDR3 reads TGTGCCAGCAGTTTAGCGGGGGTGGGTGGCTACACCTTC. Translation gives CASSLAGVGGYTF.

The gene calls are TRBV10-3 and TRBJ2-7, with 10 bases lining up with TRBD1. Germline V gene lookup returns CDR1 ENHRY and CDR2 SYGVKD. Trimming at V came to 4 bases and at J to 2 bases, leaving 2 bases not matched to a gene. The CDR3 has 14 residues. The DNA of the CDR3 is TGTGCCATCAGTGTTGGACAGGGGGCCTACGAGCAGTACTTC. Encoded protein: CAISVGQGAYEQYF.

The sample holds one count of this clone. The V gene is TRBV5-1, the J gene TRBJ1-1; D remains ambiguous. Looked up from germline, CDR1 is SGHRS and CDR2 is YFSETQ. V lost 7 bases and J 6 bases, leaving 16 bases between the germline ends. This CDR3 is 13 amino acids long. CDR3 nucleotide sequence: TGCGCCAGCGGTTCTGCTCGGATCCCTGAAGCTTTCTTT. The encoded protein is CASGSARIPEAFF. The variable domain in full, completed from reference TRBV5-1 and TRBJ1-1, reads KAGVTQTPRYLIKTRGQQVTLSCSPISGHRSVSWYQQTPGQGLQFLFEYFSETQRNKGNFPGRFSGRQFSNSRSEMNVSTLELGDSALYLCASGSARIPEAFFGQGTRLTVV.

This sequence joins TRBV27 and TRBJ2-3; 14 bases are a match to TRBD2. Losses at the gene ends were 3 bases for V and 8 bases for J; bases not matched to a gene: 4. From germline, CDR1 is MNHEY and CDR2 SMNVEV (reference sequence). The CDR3 runs 15 residues. CDR3 in DNA: TGTGCCAGCAGTTTGGGACTAGCGGGAGTGGGTACGCAGTATTTT. It codes for CASSLGLAGVGTQYF.

V is TRBV30 and J is TRBJ2-1; perhaps TRBD2 as D (6 bases). The CDR3 loop spans 14 amino acids. V was cut by 5 bases and J by 4 bases, with 15 bases left in between. Germline V gene data show CDR1 as GTSNPN and CDR2 as SVGIG (reference sequence). The CDR3 reads CAWARGFTYNEQFF. In DNA, the CDR3 is TGTGCCTGGGCGCGGGGCTTCACATACAATGAGCAGTTCTTC.